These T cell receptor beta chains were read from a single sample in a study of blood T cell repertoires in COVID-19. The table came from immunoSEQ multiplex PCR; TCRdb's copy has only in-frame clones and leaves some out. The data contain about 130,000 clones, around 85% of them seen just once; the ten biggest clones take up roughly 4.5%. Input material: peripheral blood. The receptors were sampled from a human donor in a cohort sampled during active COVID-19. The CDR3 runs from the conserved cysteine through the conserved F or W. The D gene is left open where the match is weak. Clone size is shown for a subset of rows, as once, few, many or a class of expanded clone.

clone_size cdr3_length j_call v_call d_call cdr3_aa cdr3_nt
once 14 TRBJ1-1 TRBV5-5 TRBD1 CASSPQGANTEAFF TGTGCCAGCAGCCCGCAGGGGGCAAACACTGAAGCTTTCTTT
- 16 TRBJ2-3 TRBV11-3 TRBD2 CASSLGLAEITDTQYF TGTGCCAGCAGCTTGGGACTAGCGGAGATCACAGATACGCAGTATTTT
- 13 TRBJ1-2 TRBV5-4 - CASSFVAGQGYTF TGTGCCAGCAGCTTTGTTGCAGGGCAGGGCTACACCTTC
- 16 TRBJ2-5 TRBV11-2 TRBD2 CASSPPRLAGRETQYF TGTGCCAGCAGCCCCCCCCGACTAGCGGGAAGAGAGACCCAGTACTTC
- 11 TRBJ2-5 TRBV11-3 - CASSLRETQYF TGTGCCAGCAGCCTACGTGAGACCCAGTACTTC
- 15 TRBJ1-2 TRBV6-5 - CASSYSQGVYYGYTF TGTGCCAGCAGTTATTCCCAGGGTGTGTACTATGGCTACACCTTC
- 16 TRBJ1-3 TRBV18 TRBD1 CASSPRTGTSGNTIYF TGTGCCAGCTCACCTAGGACAGGGACCTCTGGAAACACCATATATTTT
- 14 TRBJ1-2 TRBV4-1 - CASSQRTDPLPEDF TGCGCCAGCAGCCAACGAACCGACCCGCTGCCGGAGGATTTC
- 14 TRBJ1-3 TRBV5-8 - CASSPLTAGNTIYF TGTGCCAGCAGCCCCCTGACAGCGGGAAACACCATATATTTT
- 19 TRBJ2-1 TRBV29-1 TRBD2 CSARGWGTSGSGAYNEQFF TGCAGCGCTCGAGGGTGGGGGACTAGCGGGAGCGGGGCCTACAATGAGCAGTTCTTC
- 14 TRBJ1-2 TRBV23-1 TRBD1 CASSQGQGRDGYTF TGCGCCAGCAGTCAAGGACAGGGGCGAGATGGCTACACCTTC
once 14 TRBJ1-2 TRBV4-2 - CASSQAGDGYGYTF TGTGCCAGCAGCCAAGCGGGGGATGGCTATGGCTACACCTTC
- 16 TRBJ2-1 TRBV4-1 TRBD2 CASSPPSGTTYNEQFF TGCGCCAGCAGCCCGCCCTCCGGGACTACATACAATGAGCAGTTCTTC
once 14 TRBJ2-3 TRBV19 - CASSAGQPTDTQYF TGTGCCAGTAGTGCAGGACAACCCACAGATACGCAGTATTTT
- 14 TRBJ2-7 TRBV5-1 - CASSLADSSYEQYF TGCGCCAGCAGCTTGGCCGACAGCAGTTACGAGCAGTACTTC
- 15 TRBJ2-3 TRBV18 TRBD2 CASSQTSPPTDTQYF TGTGCCAGCTCACAGACTAGCCCCCCCACAGATACGCAGTATTTT
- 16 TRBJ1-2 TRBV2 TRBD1 CASDIRTGGLPNGYTF TGTGCCAGCGACATCCGGACAGGGGGTTTGCCTAATGGCTACACCTTC
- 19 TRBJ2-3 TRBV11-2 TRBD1 CASSAYGTGGRERGDTQYF TGTGCCAGCAGCGCCTACGGGACAGGGGGCCGGGAACGTGGGGATACGCAGTATTTT
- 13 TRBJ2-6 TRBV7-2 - CASSLRGANVLTF TGTGCCAGCAGCTTGAGGGGGGCCAACGTCCTGACTTTC
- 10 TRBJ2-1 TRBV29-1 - CSVEQGGKFF TGCAGCGTTGAACAGGGGGGCAAGTTCTTC
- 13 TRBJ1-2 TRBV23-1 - CASRPGQNYGYTF TGCGCCAGCAGACCAGGACAGAACTATGGCTACACCTTC
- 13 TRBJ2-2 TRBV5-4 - CASSMRRNGELFF TGTGCCAGCAGCATGAGGAGGAACGGGGAGCTGTTTTTT
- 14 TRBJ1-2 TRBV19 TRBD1 CASSIDRGHNGYTF TGTGCCAGTAGTATTGACAGGGGGCATAATGGCTACACCTTC
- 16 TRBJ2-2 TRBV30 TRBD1 CAWSVHRGLDTGELFF TGTGCCTGGAGTGTACATAGGGGGCTGGACACCGGGGAGCTGTTTTTT
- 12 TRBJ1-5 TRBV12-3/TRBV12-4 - CASSFTFQPQHF TGTGCCAGCAGTTTTACTTTTCAGCCCCAGCATTTT
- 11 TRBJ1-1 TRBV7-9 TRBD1 CASSWDSEAFF TGTGCCAGCAGCTGGGACAGTGAAGCTTTCTTT
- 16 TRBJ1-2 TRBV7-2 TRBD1 CASSLYLGQGSYGYTF TGTGCCAGCAGCTTATATCTAGGACAGGGGTCCTATGGCTACACCTTC
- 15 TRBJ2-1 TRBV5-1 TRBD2 CASSTGTSGRTEQFF TGCGCCAGCAGCACCGGGACTAGCGGGAGGACTGAGCAGTTCTTC
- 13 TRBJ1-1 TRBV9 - CASSALQYTEAFF TGTGCCAGCAGCGCGTTACAGTACACTGAAGCTTTCTTT
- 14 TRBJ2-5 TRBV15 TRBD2 CATSLAGERETQYF TGTGCCACCAGTCTAGCGGGAGAGAGGGAGACCCAGTACTTC
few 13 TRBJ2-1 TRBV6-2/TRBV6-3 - CASSQVWANEQFF TGTGCCAGCAGCCAGGTATGGGCCAATGAGCAGTTCTTC
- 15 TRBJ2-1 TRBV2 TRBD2 CASSEWLAGGDEQFF TGTGCCAGCAGTGAATGGCTAGCGGGAGGCGATGAGCAGTTCTTC
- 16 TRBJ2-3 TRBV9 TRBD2 CASSVEAGGTTDTQYF TGTGCCAGCAGCGTAGAGGCGGGGGGGACCACAGATACGCAGTATTTT
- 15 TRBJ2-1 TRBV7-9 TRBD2 CASSLVRGAHNEQFF TGTGCCAGCAGCTTAGTGCGGGGGGCCCACAATGAGCAGTTCTTC
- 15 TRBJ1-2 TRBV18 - CASSPIQGTVDGYTF TGTGCCAGCTCACCAATCCAGGGAACGGTCGATGGCTACACCTTC
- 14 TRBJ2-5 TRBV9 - CASSVDTAQETQYF TGTGCCAGCAGCGTAGACACAGCCCAAGAGACCCAGTACTTC
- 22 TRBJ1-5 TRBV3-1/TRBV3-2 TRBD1 CASSPNMETGVVTHRPNQPQHF TGTGCCAGCAGCCCTAACATGGAGACAGGGGTCGTCACACACAGACCAAATCAGCCCCAGCATTTT
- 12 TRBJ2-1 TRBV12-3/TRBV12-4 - CASSHSSDGRFF TGTGCCAGCAGCCACTCTAGCGACGGGCGCTTCTTC
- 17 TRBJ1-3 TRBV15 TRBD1 CATSRGTRRQGGNTIYF TGTGCCACCAGCAGGGGGACGAGAAGACAGGGTGGAAACACCATATATTTT
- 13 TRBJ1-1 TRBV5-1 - CASSLDHPREAFF TGCGCCAGCAGCCTGGACCATCCCAGGGAAGCTTTCTTT
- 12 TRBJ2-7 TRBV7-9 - CASSLGHGEQYF TGTGCCAGCAGCTTAGGGCATGGCGAGCAGTACTTC
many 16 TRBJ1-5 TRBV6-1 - CASSETWAGMGQPQHF TGTGCCAGCAGTGAAACATGGGCAGGGATGGGGCAGCCCCAGCATTTT
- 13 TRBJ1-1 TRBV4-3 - CASSQVTNTEAFF TGCGCCAGCAGCCAGGTAACTAACACTGAAGCTTTCTTT
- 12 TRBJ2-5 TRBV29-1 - CSVVNLLETQYF TGCAGCGTTGTCAACTTGTTGGAGACCCAGTACTTC
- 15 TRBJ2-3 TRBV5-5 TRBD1 CASSFLQGVVDTQYF TGTGCCAGCAGCTTCCTTCAGGGGGTGGTAGATACGCAGTATTTT
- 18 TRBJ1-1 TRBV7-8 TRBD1 CASSLTDRVVATNTEAFF TGTGCCAGCAGCTTAACCGACAGGGTCGTGGCAACGAACACTGAAGCTTTCTTT
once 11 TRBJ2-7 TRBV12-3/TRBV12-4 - CASSSLYEQYF TGTGCCAGCAGTTCCCTCTACGAGCAGTACTTC
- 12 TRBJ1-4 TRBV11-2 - CASSPGFGKLFF TGTGCCAGCAGCCCGGGATTTGGAAAACTGTTTTTT
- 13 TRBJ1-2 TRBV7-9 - CASSSTIGGSYTF TGTGCCAGCAGCTCAACAATCGGGGGAAGTTACACCTTC
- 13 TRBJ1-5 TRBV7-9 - CASSLLSDQPQHF TGTGCCAGCAGCTTATTGTCCGATCAGCCCCAGCATTTT
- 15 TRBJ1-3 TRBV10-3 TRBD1 CAISNTGALGNTIYF TGTGCCATCAGTAATACAGGGGCGTTAGGAAACACCATATATTTT
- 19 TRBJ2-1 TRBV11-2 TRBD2 CASSLGLAGGPVSYNEQFF TGTGCCAGCAGCTTAGGACTAGCGGGGGGGCCGGTGTCCTACAATGAGCAGTTCTTC
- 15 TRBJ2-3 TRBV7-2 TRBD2 CASSWSGGPTDTQYF TGTGCCAGCAGCTGGAGCGGGGGGCCCACAGATACGCAGTATTTT